This T cell receptor beta chain was found in a study of T cells in Graves' hyperthyroidism and ophthalmopathy. The CDR3 totals 16 residues. V lost 4 bases and J lost 4, with 16 bases in between. Germline V lookup: CDR1 SGHVS, CDR2 FQNEAQ. Using RNA transcripts as the source, TCR beta CDR3 regions were amplified. A first-round RT-PCR of the TCR CDR3 used the HTBI primer set. TCRdb re-analysed the multiplex PCR reads in MiXCR, keeping a single row per CDR3 protein. The sample lists more than 300,000 distinct CDR3 sequences, more than 11% occurring once. The sequence came from a woman aged 55 to 70 with Graves' hyperthyroidism. The chain joins TRBV7-8 to TRBJ2-2; the D gene is possibly TRBD1 (6 bases). The specimen was blood. The chain's CDR3 is CASSWGIGGATGELFF. The CDR3 DNA is TGTGCCAGCAGCTGGGGTATAGGGGGAGCCACCGGGGAGCTGTTTTTT.